Shown below are 27 T cell receptor beta chains from a single sample sequenced in a study of T cell responses to AZD1222 COVID-19 vaccine. The method was immunoSEQ multiplex PCR; TCRdb's version includes in-frame clones alone and lacks a portion of them. The sample includes 150,000 to 190,000 clones, 90% of them seen just once. Sample: peripheral blood, taken on day 0 of AZD1222 vaccination. These receptors all stem from an adult in good health.

The rearrangement uses TRBV28 and TRBJ2-1; D not resolved. The V end was cut by 10 bases, the J end by 9 bases, with 13 bases between. In germline, CDR1 is MDHEN, CDR2 SYDVKM. The CDR3 loop spans 11 amino acids. CDR3 in amino acids: CAIKQDFEQFF. In nucleotides, the CDR3 is TGTGCCATTAAGCAGGATTTTGAGCAGTTCTTC.

Regarding this clone: The sample holds other DNA sequences that translate to the same CDR3. The chain combines TRBV18 with TRBJ1-1, with D maybe TRBD1 (5 bases). V gave up 6 bases and J gave up 2 bases, with 13 bases separating them. The CDR3 spans 14 residues. Germline V CDR1 and CDR2: KGHSH, LQKENI. CDR3 amino acids: CASSPPGRNTEAFF. The CDR3 DNA reads as TGTGCCAGCTCGCCGCCGGGGCGTAACACTGAAGCTTTCTTT.

V usage is TRBV6-4 and J usage is TRBJ2-3; the match to TRBD2 covers 7 bases. The trim removed 5 bases at V and 3 bases at J, leaving 5 bases unmatched. The length of the CDR3 is 14 residues. Germline V gives CDR1 MRHNA, CDR2 SNTAGT. The CDR3 DNA reads TGTGCCAGCAGTTATTTGGGGGGGACAGATACGCAGTATTTT. It encodes CASSYLGGTDTQYF.

J is TRBJ1-4 and V is TRBV7-8, with 8 bases matching TRBD1. The CDR3 extends over 17 amino acids. CDR1 is SGHVS and CDR2 is FQNEAQ in the germline V gene. With V trimmed by 5 bases and J by 4 bases, 12 bases remained unmatched. For the CDR3, the DNA is TGTGCCAGCAGCAGACGACAGGGGAGAGCGTTTAATGAAAAACTGTTTTTT. Amino acid sequence: CASSRRQGRAFNEKLFF. Full variable domain (outside the CDR3, taken from reference TRBV7-8 and TRBJ1-4): GAGVSQSPRYKVAKRGQDVALRCDPISGHVSLFWYQQALGQGPEFLTYFQNEAQLDKSGLPSDRFFAERPEGSVSTLKIQRTQQEDSAVYLCASSRRQGRAFNEKLFFGSGTQLSVL.

CDR3 bases: TGCAGCGCCCTAGCGGGAGGGGGCACAGATACGCAGTATTTT. Protein sequence: CSALAGGGTDTQYF. The V call is TRBV29-1, the J call TRBJ2-3; 12 bases line up with TRBD2. There are 14 residues in the CDR3. J lost 1 base, V lost 7 bases, and 3 bases had no gene match. CDR1 is SQVTM and CDR2 is ANQGSEA in the germline V gene.

The chain couples TRBV14 to TRBJ2-3; 9 positions match TRBD2. The CDR3 is 16 amino acids. The V gene's germline CDR1 is SGHDN and CDR2 FVKESK. V was pared by 2 bases and J by 2 bases, with 5 bases of the junction left unmatched. The CDR3 loop reads CASSQFAGGNTDTQYF. The CDR3 DNA reads as TGTGCCAGCAGCCAATTTGCGGGAGGGAACACAGATACGCAGTATTTT.

V and J are TRBV21-1 and TRBJ2-7; the table's D call, TRBD1, was not checked against the DNA. TRBV21-1 is termed a pseudogene. The CDR3 runs to 17 residues. CDR3 protein: CASSKRVGTGRLYEQYF. The DNA of the CDR3 is TGTGCCAGCAGCAAGAGGGTAGGGACAGGGCGCCTCTACGAGCAGTACTTC.

A single count supports this clone. The V call is TRBV12-3 or TRBV12-4, the J call TRBJ2-1, with D possibly being TRBD1 (5 bases). The length of the CDR3 is 13 residues. V shed 5 bases and J shed 4 bases, with 9 bases lying between them. The CDR3 loop reads CASSLRVYNEQFF. CDR3 DNA sequence: TGTGCCAGCAGTCTCAGGGTATACAATGAGCAGTTCTTC.

This CDR3 is CAGRPCGGRSVQPQHF. The CDR3 bases are TGTGCCGGTCGCCCCTGTGGGGGGCGGTCAGTTCAGCCCCAGCATTTT. J is TRBJ1-5 and V is TRBV11-1; maybe TRBD1 (6 bases). The CDR3 has 16 residues. Germline V gene lookup returns CDR1 SGHAT and CDR2 FQDESV (reference sequence). Trimming left V 11 bases short and J 6 bases short, with 26 bases between.

The gene calls are TRBV27 and TRBJ2-5; D perhaps matches TRBD2 (5 bases). Trimming pared 7 bases from V and 7 bases from J, leaving 10 bases between. Germline V gives CDR1 MNHEY, CDR2 SMNVEV (reference sequence). CDR3 size: 11 residues. The chain's CDR3 is CASNDRGTQYF. Here the CDR3 DNA reads TGTGCCAGCAACGATCGGGGGACCCAGTACTTC.

This chain connects TRBV7-8 to TRBJ2-1; TRBD1 matches 7 bases. From germline, CDR1 is SGHVS and CDR2 FQNEAQ. This CDR3 is built from 17 residues. The ends lost 5 bases at V and 0 bases at J; junction bases unmatched: 10. The CDR3 spells CASSPRQGLISYNEQFF. DNA for the CDR3: TGTGCCAGCAGCCCCCGACAGGGCCTCATCTCCTACAATGAGCAGTTCTTC.

Only a few counts were recorded for this clone. The rearrangement uses TRBV10-3 and TRBJ2-2; TRBD2 aligns across 8 bases. The CDR3 is made up of 16 amino acids. The V segment lost 0 bases and the J segment 0 bases; nucleotides outside the gene matches: 0. Per the germline V gene, CDR1 is ENHRY and CDR2 is SYGVKD. Written as DNA, the CDR3 is TGTGCCATCAGTGAGTCGCGGGAGGCGAACACCGGGGAGCTGTTTTTT. Translated, it gives CAISESREANTGELFF.

V is TRBV12-3 or TRBV12-4 and J is TRBJ1-2; D possibly corresponds to TRBD1 (5 bases). V shed 1 base and J shed 8 bases, with 11 bases lying between them. This CDR3 has 13 residues. The CDR3 spells CASSLVSGRGYTF. DNA of the CDR3: TGTGCCAGCAGTTTAGTGTCAGGGAGGGGCTACACCTTC.

The chain couples TRBV4-3 to TRBJ2-1, with 8 bases aligning to TRBD2. The CDR3 length is 15 residues. Germline-derived CDR1 and CDR2 are LGHNA and YSLEER. Germline trimming cut 4 bases from V and 7 bases from J; bases unmatched to any gene: 9. The CDR3 nucleotides read TGCGCCAGCAGCCGGACCCCGACTAGCGTAAATGAGCAGTTCTTC. Protein sequence: CASSRTPTSVNEQFF.

The sample holds a few counts of this clone. CDR3 sequence (DNA): TGTGCCAGTAGTGTCAGGGCGGGACAGCCCCAGCATTTT. It codes for CASSVRAGQPQHF. J is TRBJ1-5 and V is TRBV19, with D perhaps matching TRBD1 (5 bases). Germline V CDR1 and CDR2: LNHDA, SQIVND (reference sequence). V dropped 5 bases and J dropped 7 bases, with 12 bases sitting between them. This CDR3 region has 13 residues.

This chain uses TRBV28 with TRBJ1-1, with TRBD1 as a possible D gene (6 bases). The CDR3 length is 13 residues. Germline-derived CDR1 and CDR2 are MDHEN and SYDVKM. V lost 2 bases and J lost 9, with 13 bases in between. In DNA, the CDR3 is TGTGCCAGCAGTTTAGAAACAGGGAGGAAAGCTTTCTTT. Its translation is CASSLETGRKAFF.

V and J are TRBV9 and TRBJ2-2, with D unresolved. Trimming stripped 4 bases from V and 1 base from J, with 14 bases between. The CDR3 covers 16 residues. Germline-derived CDR1 and CDR2 are SGDLS and YYNGEE. Here the CDR3 DNA reads TGTGCCAGCAGCCTGTCCGTTACGGAGAACACCGGGGAGCTGTTTTTT. Protein sequence: CASSLSVTENTGELFF.

The chain recombines TRBV6-5 with TRBJ1-1; 7 bases agree with TRBD1. CDR1 and CDR2 (germline): MNHEY, SVGAGI. The CDR3 sequence is 14 residues long. The V gene end was trimmed by 1 base and the J gene end by 3 bases; junction bases not matched to a gene: 2. The CDR3 loop reads CASSYYDRDTEAFF. For the CDR3, the DNA is TGTGCCAGCAGTTACTACGACAGGGACACTGAAGCTTTCTTT.

This clone was seen only once. The chain couples TRBV27 to TRBJ1-5, with D maybe TRBD1 (6 bases). This CDR3 is 19 amino acids long. V lost 4 bases and J 0 bases, leaving 22 bases between the germline ends. Germline V CDR1 and CDR2: MNHEY, SMNVEV (reference sequence). DNA of the CDR3: TGTGCCAGCAGTTCCATAGACTCCCCGGGACATAATAGCAATCAGCCCCAGCATTTT. This encodes CASSSIDSPGHNSNQPQHF.

This chain links TRBV24-1 with TRBJ2-1; D is possibly TRBD2 (5 bases). Germline V lookup: CDR1 KGHDR, CDR2 SFDVKD. The germline V and J ends were trimmed by 2 bases and 1 base, with 8 bases remaining between them. The CDR3 loop spans 15 amino acids. For the CDR3, the DNA is TGTGCCACCAGTGATTCGGACTCTTCCTACAATGAGCAGTTCTTC. This codes for CATSDSDSSYNEQFF.

This clone is a singleton in its sample. Distinct nucleotide sequences in the sample also encode this CDR3. The gene calls are TRBV19 and TRBJ2-7; TRBD2 is a possible D gene (5 bases). CDR3 length equals 14 residues. Germline V gene lookup returns CDR1 LNHDA and CDR2 SQIVND (reference sequence). V gave up 1 base and J gave up 0 bases, with 7 bases separating them. In nucleotides, the CDR3 is TGTGCCAGTAGTATAGGTGGGAGCTCCTACGAGCAGTACTTC. Amino acids: CASSIGGSSYEQYF. The full variable domain, in which reference TRBV19 and TRBJ2-7 provide the parts outside the CDR3, is DGGITQSPKYLFRKEGQNVTLSCEQNLNHDAMYWYRQDPGQGLRLIYYSQIVNDFQKGDIAEGYSVSREKKESFPLTVTSAQKNPTAFYLCASSIGGSSYEQYFGPGTRLTVT.

The V and J genes are TRBV4-3 and TRBJ2-1; 9 nucleotides match TRBD1. Germline V gives CDR1 LGHNA, CDR2 YSLEER. CDR3 length: 17 amino acids. Trimming took 2 bases from V and 2 from J; bases not matched to a gene: 7. The CDR3 loop is CASSQLSGTGPYNEQFF. CDR3 nucleotide sequence: TGCGCCAGCAGCCAACTCTCCGGGACAGGGCCCTACAATGAGCAGTTCTTC.

The rearrangement uses TRBV6-5 and TRBJ2-5; possibly TRBD2 for D (5 bases). The germline V gene has CDR1 MNHEY and CDR2 SVGAGI. The CDR3 contains 13 residues. Deletions cut 5 bases from V and 5 bases from J, with 12 bases between. The CDR3 bases are TGTGCCAGCAGTAGAGGGATTTCGGAGACCCAGTACTTC. It translates to CASSRGISETQYF.

This clone was counted a single time. The chain carries TRBV18 and TRBJ2-3, with D perhaps TRBD1 (6 bases). The V gene lost 1 base and the J gene lost 5 bases, with 10 bases spanning the gap. This CDR3 spans 14 amino acids. Germline V CDR1 and CDR2: KGHSH, LQKENI. This CDR3 is CASSPRDKEDTQYF. CDR3 bases: TGTGCCAGCTCACCACGGGACAAAGAAGATACGCAGTATTTT.

This clone was observed a single time. CDR3 DNA sequence: TGTGCCAGCAGCCAAGACAGGGGTCCGTATGGCTACACCTTC. This codes for CASSQDRGPYGYTF. The chain is built from TRBV3-1 (or the pseudogene TRBV3-2) and TRBJ1-2; D possibly corresponds to TRBD1 (6 bases). The germline V and J ends were trimmed by 0 bases and 5 bases, with 10 bases remaining between them. Per the germline V gene, CDR1 is LGHDT and CDR2 is YNNKEL (reference sequence). The length of the CDR3 is 14 residues.

V is TRBV28 and J is TRBJ2-3, with D hard to call. The ends were cut back, 3 bases at V and 1 base at J, with 14 bases in the middle. There are 16 residues in the CDR3. CDR1 is MDHEN and CDR2 is SYDVKM in the germline V gene. For the CDR3, the DNA is TGTGCCAGCAGTTTGTTTAGGGCGGCAGGCACAGATACGCAGTATTTT. It is translated as CASSLFRAAGTDTQYF.

V and J are TRBV11-2 and TRBJ1-2; D is possibly TRBD1 (5 bases). This CDR3 comprises 16 residues. V lost 5 bases and J lost 0, with 16 bases in between. The germline gives CDR1 SGHAT, CDR2 FQNNGV. The chain's CDR3 is CASSLSRGSSNYGYTF. CDR3 nucleotides: TGTGCCAGCAGCCTGAGTCGGGGCTCCTCTAACTATGGCTACACCTTC.